The 23 T cell receptor beta chains below come from one sample, sequenced in a study of siplizumab effects on memory and regulatory T cells. Some clones are missing from TCRdb's copy, which holds only in-frame ones; the method was immunoSEQ multiplex PCR. The sample consists of about 120,000 clones, about 94% of them appearing once. Sequencing was performed on non-Treg CD4+ T cells sorted from blood. The source of these receptors is a human donor in good health.

This chain's CDR3 is CASSLIWDVNSYEQYF. The CDR3 nucleotides read TGTGCCAGCAGCTTAATTTGGGACGTAAACTCCTACGAGCAGTACTTC. V gene TRBV7-2 combines with J gene TRBJ2-7; the D call may be TRBD1 or TRBD2 (5 bases each). CDR1 is SGHTA, CDR2 FQGNSA, per germline. This CDR3 has 16 residues. Trimming cost V 2 bases and J 0 bases, with 14 bases left between them.

This clone occurred once. V is TRBV5-1 and J is TRBJ2-7; 9 bases line up with TRBD1. V shed 3 bases and J 0 bases; nucleotides not matched to a gene: 4. In germline, CDR1 is SGHRS, CDR2 YFSETQ. CDR3 size: 15 residues. The CDR3 loop reads CASSWGTGTSYEQYF. In DNA, the CDR3 is TGCGCCAGCAGCTGGGGGACAGGGACCTCCTACGAGCAGTACTTC.

The CDR3 DNA reads TGTGCCAGCAGCCTGGGGGGACTAGCGGCGGATGAGCAGTTCTTC. This sequence encodes CASSLGGLAADEQFF. The chain couples TRBV5-5 to TRBJ2-1; 11 bases are shared with TRBD2. Germline CDR1 reads SGHKS; CDR2 reads YYEKEE (reference sequence). Trimming removed 4 bases from V and 8 bases from J; junction bases left unmatched: 8. The CDR3 sequence is 15 residues long.

The J gene is TRBJ1-1, the V gene TRBV18; 8 positions agree with TRBD1. CDR1 is KGHSH and CDR2 is LQKENI in the germline V gene. CDR3 length equals 14 residues. The trim removed 4 bases at V and 1 base at J, leaving 2 bases unmatched. The CDR3 reads CASSRTGTNTEAFF. The CDR3 nucleotides are TGTGCCAGCTCACGGACAGGGACGAACACTGAAGCTTTCTTT.

The V and J genes are TRBV5-1 and TRBJ1-1; D unclear. Germline V CDR1 and CDR2: SGHRS, YFSETQ. Trimming cost V 4 bases and J 4 bases, with 8 bases left between them. This CDR3 comprises 12 residues. CDR3 coding DNA: TGCGCCAGCAGCGGGGAAGGCACTGAAGCTTTCTTT. Encoded protein: CASSGEGTEAFF. Full variable domain (rest looked up from reference TRBV5-1 and TRBJ1-1): KAGVTQTPRYLIKTRGQQVTLSCSPISGHRSVSWYQQTPGQGLQFLFEYFSETQRNKGNFPGRFSGRQFSNSRSEMNVSTLELGDSALYLCASSGEGTEAFFGQGTRLTVV.

The V call is TRBV5-1, the J call TRBJ2-3; TRBD2 aligns across 11 bases. The ends lost 4 bases at V and 3 bases at J; junction bases unmatched: 10. The length of the CDR3 is 17 residues. Germline V gives CDR1 SGHRS, CDR2 YFSETQ. In DNA form, the CDR3 reads TGCGCCAGCAGCGCTACGACTAGCGGGACTGCTACAGATACGCAGTATTTT. It encodes CASSATTSGTATDTQYF.

This chain uses TRBV5-1 with TRBJ1-2, with D hard to call. The V end lost 2 bases, the J end lost 8 bases, and 22 bases lay between the germline ends. The CDR3 spans 16 residues. CDR1 and CDR2 from the germline V gene are SGHRS and YFSETQ. The CDR3 protein is CASSLAPAGSPGGYTF. CDR3 coding DNA: TGCGCCAGCAGCTTAGCCCCGGCAGGATCTCCGGGAGGCTACACCTTC.

The chain uses TRBV19 and TRBJ2-7; TRBD2 is a possible D gene (6 bases). Germline V gives CDR1 LNHDA, CDR2 SQIVND (reference sequence). The CDR3 sequence is 11 residues long. Trimming cost V 9 bases and J 1 base, with 7 bases left between them. In DNA form, the CDR3 reads TGTGCCAGCGGAGGGTCCTACGAGCAGTACTTC. This encodes CASGGSYEQYF.

The chain joins TRBV5-8 to TRBJ1-2; 9 nucleotides align to TRBD1. V lost 1 base, J lost 4 bases, and 5 bases stayed unmatched. This CDR3 is 15 amino acids long. Germline-derived CDR1 and CDR2 are SGHTS and YDEGEE. CDR3 in amino acids: CASSLNRGPGYGYTF. For the CDR3, the DNA is TGTGCCAGCAGCTTGAACAGGGGGCCTGGCTATGGCTACACCTTC. The variable domain in full, with the rest retrieved from reference TRBV5-8 and TRBJ1-2, is EAGVTQSPTHLIKTRGQQATLRCSPISGHTSVYWYQQALGLGLQFLLWYDEGEERNRGNFPPRFSGRQFPNYSSELNVNALELEDSALYLCASSLNRGPGYGYTFGSGTRLTVV.

The CDR3 is CASSFSDRGSGETQYF. The CDR3 coding sequence is TGCGCCAGCAGCTTCTCCGACAGGGGGAGTGGAGAGACCCAGTACTTC. This chain links TRBV5-1 with TRBJ2-5; 9 positions match TRBD1. This CDR3 has 16 residues. Per the germline V gene, CDR1 is SGHRS and CDR2 is YFSETQ. V dropped 2 bases and J dropped 4; count of bases not matched to a gene: 9.

The V call is TRBV6-1, the J call TRBJ1-1; D may be TRBD1 (5 bases). V was shortened by 1 base and J by 1 base, with 7 bases between the two germline ends. Per germline, CDR1 MNHNS and CDR2 SASEGT. This CDR3 has 14 residues. Here the CDR3 DNA reads TGTGCCAGCAGTGAAGGGGGCAAGAACACTGAAGCTTTCTTT. It encodes CASSEGGKNTEAFF.

This chain connects TRBV7-9 to TRBJ2-7, with 13 bases fitting TRBD2. The trim removed 7 bases at V and 0 bases at J, leaving 6 bases unmatched. The CDR3 loop spans 16 amino acids. CDR1 is SEHNR, CDR2 FQNEAQ, per germline (reference sequence). The CDR3 protein is CASTGTSGMSSYEQYF. The CDR3 coding sequence is TGTGCCAGCACCGGGACTAGCGGGATGAGCTCCTACGAGCAGTACTTC. The full variable domain, rest sourced from reference TRBV7-9 and TRBJ2-7, is DTGVSQNPRHKITKRGQNVTFRCDPISEHNRLYWYRQTLGQGPEFLTYFQNEAQLEKSRLLSDRFSAERPKGSFSTLEIQRTEQGDSAMYLCASTGTSGMSSYEQYFGPGTRLTVT.

This rearrangement joins TRBV19 to TRBJ1-3; no reliable D call. CDR1 and CDR2 from the germline V gene are LNHDA and SQIVND (reference sequence). This CDR3 has 20 residues. The V end was cut by 2 bases, the J end by 0 bases, with 23 bases between. Written as DNA, the CDR3 is TGTGCCAGTAGTATATGGGCAGACGTATTTACAACGAGCTCTGGAAACACCATATATTTT. This codes for CASSIWADVFTTSSGNTIYF. Variable domain in full (rest from reference TRBV19 and TRBJ1-3): DGGITQSPKYLFRKEGQNVTLSCEQNLNHDAMYWYRQDPGQGLRLIYYSQIVNDFQKGDIAEGYSVSREKKESFPLTVTSAQKNPTAFYLCASSIWADVFTTSSGNTIYFGEGSWLTVV.

The chain has TRBV6-1 and TRBJ1-1; D uncertain. CDR1 MNHNS and CDR2 SASEGT come from the germline V gene. The CDR3 runs 13 residues. Trimming stripped 4 bases from V and 1 base from J, with 7 bases between. CDR3 amino acids: CASSVYGNTEAFF. The CDR3 nucleotides read TGTGCCAGCAGTGTGTACGGGAACACTGAAGCTTTCTTT.

The rearrangement joins TRBV18 to TRBJ2-6; 8 bases are a match to TRBD1. CDR3 length: 17 amino acids. V shed 0 bases, J shed 0 bases, and the junction held 1 base outside the gene matches. Germline V gene data show CDR1 as KGHSH and CDR2 as LQKENI. CDR3: CASSPPGQVSGANVLTF. The CDR3 DNA sequence: TGTGCCAGCTCACCACCGGGACAGGTCTCTGGGGCCAACGTCCTGACTTTC. Full variable domain (outside the CDR3, taken from reference TRBV18 and TRBJ2-6): NAGVMQNPRHLVRRRGQEARLRCSPMKGHSHVYWYRQLPEEGLKFMVYLQKENIIDESGMPKERFSAEFPKEGPSILRIQQVVRGDSAAYFCASSPPGQVSGANVLTFGAGSRLTVL.

The DNA for the CDR3 is TGCGCCAGCAGCTTGGGGCTGGCTATTTACGATGAGCAGTTCTTC. Residues: CASSLGLAIYDEQFF. The chain links TRBV5-1 to TRBJ2-1; D is uncertain. V was pared by 0 bases and J by 8 bases, with 15 bases between. The germline CDR1 and CDR2 sequences are SGHRS and YFSETQ. This CDR3 is built from 15 residues.

The count of this clone is one. The rearrangement joins TRBV6-5 to TRBJ1-2, with D tentatively TRBD1 (6 bases). This CDR3 has 12 residues. V was cut by 4 bases and J by 14 bases, with 17 bases left in between. Germline V lookup: CDR1 MNHEY, CDR2 SVGAGI. The CDR3 nucleotides are TGTGCCAGCAGTTCCCCCGTAGGACAGCCAACCTTC. Amino acid sequence: CASSSPVGQPTF.

This chain joins TRBV6-5 and TRBJ1-2, with no clear D. The CDR3 spans 14 residues. Germline CDR1 and CDR2: MNHEY and SVGAGI. The V end was cut by 2 bases, the J end by 4 bases, with 11 bases between. Here the CDR3 reads CASSYISSRYGYTF. CDR3 coding DNA: TGTGCCAGCAGTTACATCAGCTCCCGCTATGGCTACACCTTC.

This clone was recorded once. This chain joins TRBV6-1 and TRBJ2-7, with 8 bases matching TRBD1. This CDR3 comprises 15 residues. V trimming: 6 bases; J trimming: 1 base; junction bases outside the gene matches: 8. Germline V gives CDR1 MNHNS, CDR2 SASEGT. The DNA of the CDR3 is TGTGCCAGCAGACCTAGACAGGGGTCTTCCTACGAGCAGTACTTC. Translated, it gives CASRPRQGSSYEQYF.

The chain recombines TRBV6-5 with TRBJ1-6; unclear D gene. This CDR3 is 14 amino acids long. Per germline, CDR1 MNHEY and CDR2 SVGAGI. V lost 10 bases and J lost 7, with 17 bases in between. The CDR3 region has the DNA TGTGCCATCCGGGAGCGCTATGGGAATTCACCCCTCCACTTT. Its protein product is CAIRERYGNSPLHF.

The rearrangement uses TRBV19 and TRBJ2-7, with 7 bases aligning to TRBD1. The CDR3 is 15 residues long. Trimming cost V 4 bases and J 2 bases; bases outside gene matches: 8. CDR1 is LNHDA, CDR2 SQIVND, per germline (reference sequence). CDR3 protein: CASSNSGGMAYEQYF. The CDR3 DNA follows: TGTGCCAGTAGTAATTCAGGGGGAATGGCCTACGAGCAGTACTTC.

The chain couples TRBV6-1 to TRBJ2-3; perhaps TRBD2 as D (5 bases). Trimming left V 2 bases short and J 6 bases short, with 6 bases between. CDR3 length: 12 residues. In germline, CDR1 is MNHNS, CDR2 SASEGT. The CDR3 nucleotides are TGTGCCAGCAGTGAATCGGGGGATACGCAGTATTTT. This gives the protein CASSESGDTQYF.

The rearrangement links TRBV30 to TRBJ1-1; D is possibly TRBD1 (5 bases). There are 13 residues in the CDR3. V lost 1 base and J 2 bases, leaving 8 bases between the germline ends. Germline V gene lookup returns CDR1 GTSNPN and CDR2 SVGIG (reference sequence). CDR3 DNA: TGTGCCTGGAGTGCCAGGGTTAACACTGAAGCTTTCTTT. Its protein is CAWSARVNTEAFF.